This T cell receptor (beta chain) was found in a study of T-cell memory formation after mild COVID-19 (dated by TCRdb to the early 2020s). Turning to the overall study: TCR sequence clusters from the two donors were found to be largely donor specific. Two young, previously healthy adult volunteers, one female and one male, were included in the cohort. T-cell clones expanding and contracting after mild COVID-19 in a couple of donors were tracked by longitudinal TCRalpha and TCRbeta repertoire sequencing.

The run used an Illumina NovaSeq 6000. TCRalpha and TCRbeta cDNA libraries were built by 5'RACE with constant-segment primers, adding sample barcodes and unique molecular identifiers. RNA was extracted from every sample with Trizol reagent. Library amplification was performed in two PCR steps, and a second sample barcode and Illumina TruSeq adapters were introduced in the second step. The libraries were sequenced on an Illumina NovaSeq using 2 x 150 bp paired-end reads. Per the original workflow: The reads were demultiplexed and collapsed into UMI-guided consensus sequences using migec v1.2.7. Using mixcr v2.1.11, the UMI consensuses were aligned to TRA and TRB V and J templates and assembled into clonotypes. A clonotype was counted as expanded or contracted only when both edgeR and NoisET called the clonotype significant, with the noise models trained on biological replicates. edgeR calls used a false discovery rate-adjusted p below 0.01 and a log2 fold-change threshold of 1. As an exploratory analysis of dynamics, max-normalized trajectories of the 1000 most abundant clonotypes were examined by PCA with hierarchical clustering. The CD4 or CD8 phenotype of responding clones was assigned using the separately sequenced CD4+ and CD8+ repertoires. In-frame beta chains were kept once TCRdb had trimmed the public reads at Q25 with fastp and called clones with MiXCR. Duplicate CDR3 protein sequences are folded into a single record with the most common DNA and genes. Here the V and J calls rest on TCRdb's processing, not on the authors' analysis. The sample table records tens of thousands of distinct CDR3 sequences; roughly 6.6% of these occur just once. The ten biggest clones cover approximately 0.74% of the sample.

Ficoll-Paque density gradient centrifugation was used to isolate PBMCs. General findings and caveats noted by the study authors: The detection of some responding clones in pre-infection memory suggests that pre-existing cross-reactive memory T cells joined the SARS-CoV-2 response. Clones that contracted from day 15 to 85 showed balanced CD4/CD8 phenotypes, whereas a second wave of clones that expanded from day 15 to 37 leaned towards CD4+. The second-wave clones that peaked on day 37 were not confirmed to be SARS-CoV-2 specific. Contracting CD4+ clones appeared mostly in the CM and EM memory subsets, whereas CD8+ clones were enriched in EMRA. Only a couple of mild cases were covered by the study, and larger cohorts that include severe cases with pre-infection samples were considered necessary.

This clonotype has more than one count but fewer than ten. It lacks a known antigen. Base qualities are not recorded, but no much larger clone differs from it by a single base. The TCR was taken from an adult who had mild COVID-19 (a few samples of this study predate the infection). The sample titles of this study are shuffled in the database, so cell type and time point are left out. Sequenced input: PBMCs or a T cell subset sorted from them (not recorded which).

The sequenced DNA is TGCGCCAGCAGCTTTCGGCCGGGACTAGAGGCAGGCGAGCAGTACTTC. Its amino acids are CASSFRPGLEAGEQYF. The V and J genes are TRBV4-1 and TRBJ2-7, and 8 junctional nucleotides match TRBD2. Its CDR3 holds 16 amino acids, cysteine through phenylalanine. The kept DNA is CDR3 alone, 48 bases in frame from the first base. Here V drops 5 bases and J drops 6 bases, and the junction holds 15 bases not matched to any gene. Per the germline V gene, MGHRA is the CDR1 and YSYEKL is the CDR2.